This section outlines one T cell receptor (beta chain) sequence together with its context. Its antigen is currently not known. No much larger clone exists at a distance of one base, and base qualities are not known. From the germline V gene (reference sequence), CDR1 is SGHNT and CDR2 is YYREEE. V and J are truncated by 1 base and 9 bases respectively, leaving an intervening sequence of 16 bases. The CDR3 runs 14 amino acids, cysteine and phenylalanine included. Kept here is only the CDR3 DNA, which spans 42 bases and is read in frame from base 1. Each donor gave one peripheral blood draw, approximately 110 mL on average, collected into heparinised tubes. A BD FACSAria II was used to sort naive, central memory, regulatory and stem cell-like memory CD4+ T cells with a panel that included CD45RO, CCR7, CD25, CD127, CD95 and CD27. All sorted populations exceeded 95% purity. Right away, PBMCs were isolated by Lymphoprep density gradient centrifugation and were stained directly, with no culture step. So that batch effects would be minimized, each experiment stained and sorted samples in pairs, pairing one healthy donor with one patient.

The entire amount of isolated RNA was reverse transcribed using the High Capacity cDNA Reverse Transcription Kit, so the sequenced TCRB transcripts were expressed ones. Deep immunoSEQ sequencing was applied to naive, central memory and regulatory T cell samples, giving an average of roughly 3.6 million total reads per sample. After sorted cells were lysed in RLT buffer, RNA was extracted with DNase-treated RNeasy Micro or Mini kits, with the choice depending on cell number. To prevent cross-contamination, every cell subset was processed on its own, while patient and healthy donor samples were processed together. The immunoSEQ multiplex PCR was used to amplify TCRB sequences from cDNA, yielding 87-bp fragments that span the CDR3 region. Sequencing of the amplicons was performed on the Illumina HiSeq platform. The original pipeline was this. Synthetic template baselines were used to correct PCR bias computationally, reads within Hamming distance 2 were collapsed, and singletons that could not be merged were discarded. By aligning reads against IMGT, V, D and J genes, CDR3 length, and insertions or deletions at six rearrangement sites were assigned. Within each subset, clonotype counts were normalized to the number of sorted cells before true diversity and Gini coefficients were calculated with the tcR R package. Repertoire sharing was quantified using the overlap coefficient calculated on TCRB nucleotide sequences. Out-of-frame TCRB sequences from naive cells were analyzed as a proxy for the pre-selection repertoire. TCRdb limited this immuneACCESS table to in-frame rearrangements with V and J called. A share of clones is missing; checked studies link under half to unresolved V genes, and the rest is unexplained. Clonal size and the V and J genes are those of that table, whereas D and trimming came from the DNA. The sample profile shows 250,000 or so clones; over 65% of them were found once. Around 0.05% of the sample goes to the ten largest clones.

The sample originates from a study of beta chain features in type 1 diabetes (dated by TCRdb to the late 2010s). Turning to the overall study: Mean age, gender distribution, total cell number and subset yield were not different between patients and healthy donors. Across all samples, fewer than 110,000,000 sorted cells were examined, and cell number per subset correlated strongly with RNA yield. In the study, recently diagnosed type 1 diabetes patients and matched healthy donors were compared on the TCRB repertoires of their sorted circulating CD4+ T cell subsets. Naive and central memory subsets were obtained from all 30 or so donors, but regulatory and stem cell-like memory subsets were isolated from only 8 patients and about 8 healthy donors. What the research found in general, with its limitations: Only small numbers of individuals were included in the HLA sub-analyses, which left unresolved whether HLA type had any influence on TCRB rearrangement. Patients with type 1 diabetes made fewer insertions and deleted more nucleotides at VDJ recombination sites, implying thymic rearrangement abnormalities. Type 1 diabetes patients showed a moderate but significant shortening of TCRB CDR3 length in all four CD4+ subsets. Sequencing cDNA rather than genomic DNA could over-represent highly expressing activated cells, although activation and CD3 levels did not differ between groups. Naive, central memory and regulatory TCRB repertoires appeared to be more alike among patients than among healthy donors. PCR may preferentially amplify shorter templates, but because patient and control samples were amplified and corrected together, any resulting skew would affect both groups equally.

The V gene is TRBV5-4 and the J gene is TRBJ2-5; the D gene is perhaps TRBD1, on 7 matching bases. The TCR originated in a young man in good health. The sequenced sample consisted of naive CD4+ T cells from blood. In light of the paper, this sample's cell subset or site label describes: true naive CD4+ T cells. The bases read TGTGCCAGCAGCTTGAGACAGGGACTCCAGGCCCAGTACTTC. The encoded protein is CASSLRQGLQAQYF.